This TCR beta chain was captured by sequencing in a study of shared clonotypes between healthy human individuals (dated by TCRdb to 2020 to 2021). With respect to the entire study: The cohort included a few men and two women between 18 and 49 years of age. To estimate repertoire size and how much clonotypes are shared between individuals, the study performed deep sequencing of blood TCR repertoires from 4 to 6 healthy adults. To increase sequencing depth and limit assay-specific biases, different laboratories used diverse techniques to prepare libraries and sequence TCR repertoires. Each donor's leukapheresis produced roughly between roughly 0.85 and 9 billion PBMCs. For each donor, CD4 naive and CD4 memory were each given three plates, CD8 naive was given two plates, and CD8 memory was given one plate.

The donors were healthy, HIV-negative adults who had no recently reported acute infections or vaccinations. All donors were Caucasian adults living in Nashville, Tennessee, USA. CD4+ T cells were enriched by magnetic negative selection, after which naive cells were positively selected on CD45RA and the negative fraction was taken as the memory subset. Blood was obtained by leukapheresis, after which PBMCs were separated by Ficoll-Histopaque density gradient centrifugation and cryopreserved in liquid nitrogen vapor phase. Analytical flow cytometry was used to check the purity and quantity of every magnetically sorted T cell population. Genomic DNA was isolated from every sorted fraction and measured by UV absorbance on a Nanodrop 2000c. Including the terminal cysteine and phenylalanine, the CDR3 comprises 15 residues. This entry keeps only the CDR3 DNA: 45 bases, framed from base 1. CDR1 and CDR2, looked up from the germline V gene, are MGHDK and SYGVNS. Here V drops 5 bases and J drops 4 bases, and the junction holds 6 bases not matched to any gene.

Study-wide findings and limitations: Rarefaction of sorted-subset datasets indicated incomplete sequencing despite the large sequencing depth. Pairwise subsampling indicated that sequencing depth was expected to affect the degree of clonotype sharing among donors. Because the study included a small number of donors, the genetic and exposure-history diversity represented was limited. Naive subsets generally had larger estimated clonotype richness than memory subsets did. When a few donors were compared, the shared fraction of clonotypes was around 5% for naive CD4, approximately 3.3% for naive CD8, 2.3% for memory CD4, and 0.35% to 0.4% for memory CD8. Higher generation probabilities were observed for clonotypes shared by all four sorted-subset donors than for non-shared clonotypes. Only blood was sampled, and tissue TCR repertoires likely differ from those in blood.

On this clone itself: Its recognized antigen is unknown. Per-base qualities were not stored, and no clone one base away is much larger.

Using the deep immunoSEQ assay, multiplex PCR amplified TCR CDR3 regions from genomic DNA. Extracted genomic DNA from each cell subset was distributed evenly across all wells of several immunoSEQ 96-well plates, and each plate was treated as a replicate. Each replicate PCR for sorted subsets received 200 ng genomic DNA, equal to about 29,000 T cell genomes. Purified libraries were quantified with a Qubit 3.0 fluorometer, sized on a Bioanalyzer 2100, and re-quantified with the KAPA Library Quantification kit. Each immunoSEQ 96-well plate was sequenced on its own single-read 150-cycle Illumina NextSeq 550 flow cell. In the source study's methods: The immunoSEQ output contained only junctional sequences without quality scores, so filtering could not match that applied to full-length reads. To assign V/J genes and CDR3, sequences were annotated using PyIR, a Python wrapper for IgBLAST v1.9, with IMGT germline references. Any read was removed if the V/J assignment was weak (E-value above 1e-6), the CDR3 was missing, or the read contained stop codons, out-of-frame junctions, or ambiguous translated residues. A V3J clonotype was defined by an identical inferred V gene, J gene, and CDR3 amino acid sequence. To compute the percentage overlap between repertoires, the number of shared unique clonotypes was divided by the size of the smaller repertoire. RTK rarefaction, the Chao1 estimator, and Recon v2.1 estimates of unobserved clonotypes were used to assess repertoire richness. Generation probabilities were computed with OLGA for all TCRbeta clonotypes obtained by the gDNA method from a handful of donors. TCRdb carries this immuneACCESS record with in-frame sequences only. Its versions omit some clonotypes, under half of them owing to an unresolved V gene in the studies checked, with the rest unexplained. Clone size and the V and J calls come from that table; the DNA yielded D and trimming. The table for this sample lists about 680,000 clones; 73% of them were counted only once. The ten largest clonotypes hold around 1.8% of the sample.

This TCR was recovered from a young woman in good health. The sequence joins TRBV25-1 to TRBJ2-1; TRBD1 fits 9 bases in the junction. Sequencing input: memory CD4+ T cells sorted from blood. Interpreted using the paper, the cell subset or site label stands for: CD45RA-negative fraction. The DNA reads as follows: TGTGCCAGCAGTAAGGGACAGGGAAGATACAATGAGCAGTTCTTC. Its coded protein is CASSKGQGRYNEQFF. Reference TRBV25-1 and TRBJ2-1 proteins supply the regions before and after the CDR3; the full variable domain is: EADIYQTPRYLVIGTGKKITLECSQTMGHDKMYWYQQDPGMELHLIHYSYGVNSTEKGDLSSESTVSRIRTEHFPLTLESARPSHTSQYLCASSKGQGRYNEQFFGPGTRLTVL.